The 13 T cell receptor beta chains below all came from one sample that was sequenced in a study of blood T cell dynamics during melanoma immunotherapy. Time point of the sample: pre-treatment baseline. Profiled with immunoSEQ multiplex PCR; TCRdb holds only in-frame clones, not every one. The sample holds 8,500 to 10,000 clones, roughly 85% seen once. The sample consisted of blood, taken from a patient treated with checkpoint blockade. All receptors come from a human donor with melanoma.

The rearrangement uses TRBV28 and TRBJ1-2; possible D gene TRBD1, 6 bases. This CDR3 spans 13 amino acids. Germline CDR1 and CDR2: MDHEN and SYDVKM. V lost 5 bases, J lost 8 bases, and 15 bases lay in between. In nucleotides, the CDR3 is TGTGCCAGCAGTCCAAATACAGGGTTCGGCTACACCTTC. Translated: CASSPNTGFGYTF.

The chain carries TRBV6-5 and TRBJ2-5; D unresolved. Germline V CDR1 and CDR2: MNHEY, SVGAGI. The V and J ends lost 0 bases and 4 bases respectively, with 12 bases between them. CDR3 length: 15 amino acids. CDR3 DNA: TGTGCCAGCAGTTACTCGAATATCAGCCCAGAGACCCAGTACTTC. Its protein is CASSYSNISPETQYF.

This chain uses TRBV5-6 with TRBJ1-1; D is undetermined. The CDR3 is 16 amino acids. V gave up 0 bases and J gave up 2 bases, with 14 bases separating them. Germline V gives CDR1 SGHDT, CDR2 YYEEEE. The CDR3 spells CASSLVPSLLNTEAFF. The CDR3 DNA is TGTGCCAGCAGCTTGGTACCGTCCCTCCTCAACACTGAAGCTTTCTTT.

V usage is TRBV11-3 and J usage is TRBJ2-1; D may correspond to TRBD1 or TRBD2 (7 bases each). V was clipped by 3 bases and J by 4 bases, with 13 bases between them. This CDR3 region has 15 residues. Germline assignment: CDR1 SGHNT and CDR2 YENEEA. DNA of the CDR3: TGTGCCAGCAGCTTGTGGGGGGGACAGTACAATGAGCAGTTCTTC. Protein product: CASSLWGGQYNEQFF.

The chain couples TRBV19 to TRBJ2-7; D gene uncertain. Germline V gene lookup returns CDR1 LNHDA and CDR2 SQIVND (reference sequence). This CDR3 spans 13 amino acids. V was trimmed by 0 bases and J by 5 bases, leaving 8 bases between them. In DNA, the CDR3 is TGTGCCAGTAGTATAGATTACGGCGACGAGCAGTACTTC. This encodes CASSIDYGDEQYF.

V is TRBV11-3 and J is TRBJ1-1, with TRBD1 identical over 8 bases. The CDR3 spans 14 residues. The germline V gene has CDR1 SGHNT and CDR2 YENEEA. Trimming took 5 bases from V and 1 from J; bases not matched to a gene: 3. The CDR3 here is CASSPGQGNTEAFF. The CDR3 DNA is TGTGCCAGCAGCCCTGGACAGGGGAACACTGAAGCTTTCTTT. Based on the CDR3 plus reference TRBV11-3 and TRBJ1-1, the full variable domain is EAGVVQSPRYKIIEKKQPVAFWCNPISGHNTLYWYLQNLGQGPELLIRYENEEAVDDSQLPKDRFSAERLKGVDSTLKIQPAELGDSAVYLCASSPGQGNTEAFFGQGTRLTVV.

The V call is TRBV9, the J call TRBJ2-7; maybe TRBD2 (5 bases). Trimming stripped 2 bases from V and 5 bases from J, with 14 bases between. Germline CDR1 reads SGDLS; CDR2 reads YYNGEE. This CDR3 has 14 amino acids. The CDR3 here is CASSVSGKMDEQYF. The CDR3 nucleotides read TGTGCCAGCAGCGTCTCGGGGAAGATGGACGAGCAGTACTTC. Variable domain in full (rest from reference TRBV9 and TRBJ2-7): DSGVTQTPKHLITATGQRVTLRCSPRSGDLSVYWYQQSLDQGLQFLIQYYNGEERAKGNILERFSAQQFPDLHSELNLSSLELGDSALYFCASSVSGKMDEQYFGPGTRLTVT.

V usage is TRBV6-6 and J usage is TRBJ1-3; D not certain. From germline, CDR1 is MNHNY and CDR2 SVGAGI (reference sequence). The length of the CDR3 is 11 residues. With 7 bases removed from V and 2 bases from J, the gap between germline ends came to 3 bases. The CDR3 here is CASIAGNTIYF. The DNA for the CDR3 is TGTGCCAGCATCGCTGGAAACACCATATATTTT.

The CDR3 nucleotides read TGTGCCAGCGGTCTTACACCGAGTGAGGGCTACACCTTC. It is translated as CASGLTPSEGYTF. The chain is built from TRBV6-1 and TRBJ1-2; unclear D gene. Germline loops: CDR1 MNHNS, CDR2 SASEGT. This CDR3 is 13 amino acids long. V was pared by 8 bases and J by 8 bases, with 18 bases between.

The chain has TRBV5-1 and TRBJ2-7; D gene unclear. The germline V gene has CDR1 SGHRS and CDR2 YFSETQ. Trimming took off 2 bases at V and 0 bases at J, with 6 bases between the two ends. The CDR3 contains 13 residues. The CDR3 coding sequence is TGCGCCAGCAGCTTAGAAAGCTCCTACGAGCAGTACTTC. It codes for CASSLESSYEQYF.

This sequence joins TRBV5-1 and TRBJ2-4; no reliable D call. The CDR3 runs to 13 residues. Deletions cut 5 bases from V and 5 bases from J, with 11 bases between. CDR1 and CDR2 from the germline V gene are SGHRS and YFSETQ. The CDR3 loop is CASRRESQNIQYF. CDR3 in DNA: TGCGCCAGCAGGCGAGAAAGCCAAAACATTCAGTACTTC.

This clone was recorded once. The CDR3 DNA is TGCGCCAGCAGCTTGGTGGGGGGAGGCACAGATACGCAGTATTTT. Translating gives CASSLVGGGTDTQYF. This chain connects TRBV5-1 to TRBJ2-3; D is perhaps TRBD2 (6 bases). The CDR3 has 15 residues. The germline V gene encodes CDR1 SGHRS and CDR2 YFSETQ. Trimming cost V 0 bases and J 1 base, with 9 bases left between them.

The V gene is TRBV25-1, the J gene TRBJ1-6, with 11 bases that match TRBD1. The CDR3 totals 14 residues. CDR1 and CDR2 from the germline V gene are MGHDK and SYGVNS. The V segment lost 7 bases and the J segment 7 bases; nucleotides outside the gene matches: 3. CDR3 sequence reads: CASKGTGGNSPLHF. The CDR3 DNA follows: TGTGCCAGCAAAGGGACAGGGGGGAATTCACCCCTCCACTTT.